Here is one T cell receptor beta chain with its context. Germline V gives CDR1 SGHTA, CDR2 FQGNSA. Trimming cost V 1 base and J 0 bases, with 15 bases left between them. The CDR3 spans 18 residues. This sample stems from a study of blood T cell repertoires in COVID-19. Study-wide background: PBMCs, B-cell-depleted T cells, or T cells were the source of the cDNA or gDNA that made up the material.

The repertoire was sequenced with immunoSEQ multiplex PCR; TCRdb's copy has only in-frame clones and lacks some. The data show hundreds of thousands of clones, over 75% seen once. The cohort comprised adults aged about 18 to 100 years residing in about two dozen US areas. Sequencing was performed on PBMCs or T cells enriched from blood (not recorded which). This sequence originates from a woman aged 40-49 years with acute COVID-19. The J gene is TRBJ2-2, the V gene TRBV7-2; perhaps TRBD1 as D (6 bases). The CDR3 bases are TGTGCCAGCAGCTTAGAAGGACAGAGATTCGCGAACACCGGGGAGCTGTTTTTT. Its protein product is CASSLEGQRFANTGELFF. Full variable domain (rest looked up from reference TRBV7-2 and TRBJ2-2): GAGVSQSPSNKVTEKGKDVELRCDPISGHTALYWYRQSLGQGLEFLIYFQGNSAPDKSGLPSDRFSAERTGGSVSTLTIQRTQQEDSAVYLCASSLEGQRFANTGELFFGEGSRLTVL.